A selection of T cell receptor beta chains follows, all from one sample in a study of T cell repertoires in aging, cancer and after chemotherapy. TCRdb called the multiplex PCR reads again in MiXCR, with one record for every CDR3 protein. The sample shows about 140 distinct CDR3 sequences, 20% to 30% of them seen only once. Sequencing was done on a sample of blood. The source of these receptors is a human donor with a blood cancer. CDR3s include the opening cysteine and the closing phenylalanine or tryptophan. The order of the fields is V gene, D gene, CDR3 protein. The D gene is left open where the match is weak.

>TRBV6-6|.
CASSYTGQPYYGYTF
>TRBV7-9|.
CASSLEQGGNTEAFF
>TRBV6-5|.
CASSTPAYSSYNEQFF
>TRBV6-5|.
CASSGGVGYTIYF
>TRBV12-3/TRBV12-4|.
CASSVQGPWETQYF
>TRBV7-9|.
CASSPPTGGEVANEKLFF
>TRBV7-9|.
CASSPPTESNNSPLHF
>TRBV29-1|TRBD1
CSVLTGESYNEQFF
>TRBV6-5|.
CASSYAEGEGGETQYF
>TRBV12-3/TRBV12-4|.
CASSLGVMTDTQYF
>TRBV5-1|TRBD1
CASSLTSGQSSYEQYF
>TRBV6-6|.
CASSNQPANEKLFF
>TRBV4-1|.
CASTLAAGSYNEQFF
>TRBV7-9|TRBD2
CASSPGTSGSTDTQYF
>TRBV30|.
CAWGHFPSYEQYF
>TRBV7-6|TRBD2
CASSPSVAGVHEQFF
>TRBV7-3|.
CASSPFPLCSYNEQFF
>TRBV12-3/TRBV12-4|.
CASSLGGNEQFF
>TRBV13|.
CASSSTTGLEQYF
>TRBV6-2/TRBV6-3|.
CASSSWGAGSYNEQFF
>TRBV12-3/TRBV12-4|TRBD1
CASSLGQGRRGYTF
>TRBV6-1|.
CASSEETGPYGYTF
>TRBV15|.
CATSRDMGGSYNEQFF
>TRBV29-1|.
CSVDGDAYQETQYF
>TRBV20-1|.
CSAARGGPQPQHF
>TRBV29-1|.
CSVDSGESSYNEQFF
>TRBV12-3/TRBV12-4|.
CASSLSGARGEQYF
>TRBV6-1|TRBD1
CASRADRKGNSYGYTF
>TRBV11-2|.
CASSVQGSNYGYTF
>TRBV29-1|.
CSVEWISFDNEQFF
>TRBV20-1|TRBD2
CSARGLAYNEQFF
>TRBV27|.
CASRFLPGSPLHF
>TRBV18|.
CASSPRGWDTQYF
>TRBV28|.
CASSLARDADEKLFF
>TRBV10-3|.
CAIGSDSNQPQHF
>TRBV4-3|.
CASSPGAAYEQYF
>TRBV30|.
CAWNGSSSYNEQFF
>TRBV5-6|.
CASSYPDSSYGYTF
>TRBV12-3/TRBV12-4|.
CASSLGSGSTDTQYF
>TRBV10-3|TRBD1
CAIGTGENQPQHF
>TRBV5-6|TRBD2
CARWMGRGRAEEQFF
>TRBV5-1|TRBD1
CASRSGTGSNQPQHF
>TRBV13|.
CASTPGGIGYGYTF
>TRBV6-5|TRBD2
CASQVAGGNTGELFF
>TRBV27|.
CASSPIPKGYGDTIYF
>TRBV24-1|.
CATSALGGNTGELFF
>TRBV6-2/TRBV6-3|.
CASSYLDTYEQYF
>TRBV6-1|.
CASSPIGDWRSYEQYF
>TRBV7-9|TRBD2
CASSSAGGGDNIQYF
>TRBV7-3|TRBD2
CASSLGPSGLETTDTQYF
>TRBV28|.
CASSLTGRSLSNTGELFF